This T cell receptor (beta chain) was retrieved from a study of blood T cell repertoires in COVID-19. Overall study: The United States, Italy and Spain were the sources of the acute and convalescent COVID-19 samples. Sources were T cells, B-cell-depleted T cells, or PBMCs; the material itself was cDNA or gDNA.

There are 15 residues in the CDR3. After removal of 2 bases from V and 0 bases from J, the junction contained 2 bases not matched to a gene. Germline lookup yields CDR1 LNHNV and CDR2 YYDKDF (reference sequence). This clone occurred once. Original analysis: Reference gene primers were amplified, and this amplification served to estimate nucleated cell counts. Sequenced by immunoSEQ multiplex PCR; TCRdb stores in-frame clones only, minus some. The V and J calls and the clone size are those of that table, but D and trimming were determined from the DNA. Among about 440,000 clones listed, 85% to 90% were seen once.

The sample comprised peripheral blood. This sequence joins TRBV15 and TRBJ1-1, with 8 positions matching TRBD1. The receptor's source is a woman aged 25-40 years with acute or convalescent COVID-19. The CDR3 spells CATSRSGGLNTEAFF. CDR3 nucleotide sequence: TGTGCCACCAGCAGATCAGGGGGCCTGAACACTGAAGCTTTCTTT.